This record looks at one T cell receptor (beta chain) sequence and its context. What it recognizes is unknown. This sample is drawn from a study of vaccination effects on CD4 cells after COVID-19. General observations from the study: Following vaccination, convalescents' spike-reactive clones were mostly new ones induced by the vaccine.

Pools of viral peptides were used by the ViraFEST assay to expand antigen-specific CD4+ T cells ahead of sequencing. Culturing for nine to ten days preceded CD4+ T cell isolation. Infection dated between March and December 2020, before the Alpha, Beta and Delta variants reached the United States. An HIV-1 Nef peptide pool served as the negative control culture. The germline CDR1 and CDR2 sequences are SGHRS and YFSETQ. The V gene end was trimmed by 2 bases and the J gene end by 8 bases; junction bases not matched to a gene: 8. The CDR3 is 15 amino acids. Profiling relied on immunoSEQ multiplex PCR, and the TCRdb table lists in-frame clones only, not all of them. The table lists roughly 70,000 clones, about 69% of them singletons.

The sample consisted of CD4+ T cells from PBMCs cultured with HIV peptides, taken before COVID-19 vaccination. This sample's subset: HIV-1 Nef peptide pool negative control/reference culture. The rearrangement links TRBV5-1 to TRBJ2-1, with 9 bases that match TRBD2. The clonotype was recovered from a human donor who had a prior SARS-CoV-2 infection. In DNA form, the CDR3 reads TGCGCCAGCAGCTTAGGGACTAGCTATTTCGATGAGCAGTTCTTC. This translates into CASSLGTSYFDEQFF. The entire variable domain, with the rest obtained from reference TRBV5-1 and TRBJ2-1, is as follows: KAGVTQTPRYLIKTRGQQVTLSCSPISGHRSVSWYQQTPGQGLQFLFEYFSETQRNKGNFPGRFSGRQFSNSRSEMNVSTLELGDSALYLCASSLGTSYFDEQFFGPGTRLTVL.